The rows below give T cell receptor beta chains drawn from one sample of a study of CD8+ T cells in alopecia areata. The table came from immunoSEQ multiplex PCR; TCRdb's copy has only in-frame clones and leaves some out. The data contain approximately 150,000 clones, less than 65% of them singletons. Sequencing was carried out using CD8+ T cells sorted from blood. The origin of the receptors is a human donor in good health. The conserved cysteine and the conserved F or W are not part of the CDR3 here. Each record gives: D gene, J gene, V gene, clone size, CDR3 protein. The D gene is left open where the match is weak. Not all rows give a size; the values are once, few, many and, for expanded clones, a class.

-	TRBJ2-4	TRBV4-1	-	ASSPGSGSKNIQY
-	TRBJ1-2	TRBV19	-	ASMGGSSYT
-	TRBJ2-1	TRBV27	-	ASSLLGAKDEQF
-	TRBJ2-1	TRBV5-6	few	ASSLGNSYEQF
-	TRBJ2-5	TRBV27	-	ASSFLQGETQY
TRBD1	TRBJ2-5	TRBV5-1	-	ASSSPDRVQETQY
-	TRBJ2-1	TRBV30	-	AWSDGGTPRGNEQF
TRBD1	TRBJ2-7	TRBV28	few	ASRQDDRDPPYEQY
TRBD1	TRBJ2-2	TRBV6-5	once	ASRPGQISTGELF
TRBD2	TRBJ2-7	TRBV6-1	-	ASSDNVSGRGYEQY
-	TRBJ2-7	TRBV29-1	-	SVEDFEASSYEQY
TRBD2	TRBJ2-7	TRBV28	-	ASTRSPLSGSLTYEQY
TRBD2	TRBJ2-2	TRBV6-5	once	ASSYRASGNTGELF
-	TRBJ2-1	TRBV27	-	ASGFGTQSYNEQF
-	TRBJ2-3	TRBV29-1	-	SVEGDTWGADTQY
-	TRBJ1-2	TRBV7-2	once	ASRSRALANYGYT
-	TRBJ2-7	TRBV2	-	ASSGGSYEQY
TRBD1	TRBJ1-5	TRBV4-1	-	ASSQGQGGNQPQH
-	TRBJ2-5	TRBV4-2	few	ASSQTTDRQETQY
-	TRBJ2-5	TRBV7-9	once	ASSSRNSGSETQY
-	TRBJ2-1	TRBV5-6	-	ASSSGHPFYNEQF
-	TRBJ1-5	TRBV9	few	ASSGGSNQPQH
-	TRBJ2-1	TRBV29-1	-	SVEAKIYEQF
-	TRBJ2-7	TRBV6-5	few	ASSSRGSSYEQY
-	TRBJ2-1	TRBV15	few	ATSRDWASSYNEQF
TRBD2	TRBJ2-1	TRBV27	-	ASSLLGGRALGDEQF
TRBD1	TRBJ1-1	TRBV13	-	ASSTGTGPEAF
TRBD1	TRBJ2-3	TRBV6-5	-	ASSYEDRGPDTQY
-	TRBJ2-2	TRBV9	few	ASSVVNGELF
TRBD1	TRBJ2-7	TRBV9	once	ASSVGQGAAYEQY
-	TRBJ2-1	TRBV7-9	-	ASSLEKHNEQF
-	TRBJ2-7	TRBV2	few	ASSEIAGQNYEQY
-	TRBJ2-1	TRBV23-1	-	ASSQVTRRDNEQF
-	TRBJ2-7	TRBV7-9	-	ASTLQGKDEQY
-	TRBJ2-1	TRBV2	-	ASSGGSPVYNEQF
-	TRBJ1-2	TRBV9	once	ASSPRMGQGPYGYT
-	TRBJ2-1	TRBV13	-	ASSLGSYNEQF
TRBD2	TRBJ2-5	TRBV4-1	-	ASSQDSLAGVGETQY
TRBD1	TRBJ2-1	TRBV29-1	-	SVLTGTANEQF
TRBD1	TRBJ2-3	TRBV7-9	-	ASRWTGGTDTQY
TRBD1	TRBJ2-7	TRBV5-1	few	ASRWTGGTSDEQY
-	TRBJ2-7	TRBV27	-	ASSLNPAGNEQY
-	TRBJ1-1	TRBV27	-	ASSQTGSEAF
TRBD2	TRBJ2-7	TRBV4-1	-	ASSLLRTSGHYEQY
-	TRBJ1-5	TRBV30	-	AWSVPGFGQPQH
-	TRBJ2-3	TRBV6-6	-	ASIGSGDTQY
TRBD1	TRBJ2-5	TRBV29-1	-	SVLDRMGTQY
-	TRBJ1-2	TRBV15	-	ATSRADPSLGYT
-	TRBJ2-2	TRBV4-1	-	ASSQEAVTGELF
TRBD1	TRBJ1-1	TRBV4-1	-	ASRNRGEAF
TRBD2	TRBJ2-3	TRBV19	once	ASRTTSGITDTQY
TRBD1	TRBJ2-7	TRBV5-1	once	ASSLPGGIYEQY
TRBD1	TRBJ1-2	TRBV29-1	few	SVTTGGRYGYT
-	TRBJ2-7	TRBV7-9	many	ASSLPGPTYEQY